This T cell receptor (beta chain) appears in the sequencing data of a study of blood T cell repertoires in COVID-19. Clones were read by immunoSEQ multiplex PCR, and TCRdb kept only the in-frame ones, dropping some. The repertoire includes 350,000 to 450,000 clones, less than 90% of them detected once, and 5.1% sits in the top ten. This clone was seen only once. Per the germline V gene, CDR1 is SGHVS and CDR2 is FQNEAQ. V trimming: 5 bases; J trimming: 6 bases; junction bases outside the gene matches: 9. The CDR3 runs 14 residues. Participants reported their clinical history, and cohort assignment relied on those reports.

Sequencing was carried out using PBMCs or T cells enriched from blood (not recorded which). This chain connects TRBV7-8 to TRBJ1-2, with 7 bases lining up with TRBD1. This receptor was identified in a woman aged 50 to 60 who had recovered from COVID-19. The CDR3 region is CASSLTGDTNGYTF. CDR3 nucleotides: TGTGCCAGCAGCCTAACAGGGGACACGAATGGCTACACCTTC.